This T cell receptor beta chain derives from a study of shared clonotypes between healthy human individuals. The CDR3 length is 13 residues. The V gene's germline CDR1 is SGHAT and CDR2 FQDESV (reference sequence). V was pared by 4 bases and J by 4 bases, with 8 bases between. This table comes from immunoSEQ multiplex PCR, and its TCRdb copy is limited to in-frame clones, with some not included. In the table there are about 770,000 clones, 72% of which are singletons. This clone was picked up one time. The sample comprised memory CD4+ T cells sorted from blood. Indicated subset: CD45RA-negative fraction. The origin of this receptor is a woman in her 30s in good health. The chain uses TRBV11-1 and TRBJ1-5; a possible D gene is TRBD1 (6 bases). The CDR3 nucleotides read TGTGCCAGCAGCTGGGACACGAATCAGCCCCAGCATTTT. It codes for CASSWDTNQPQHF.